One and the same sample provided the 18 T cell receptor beta chains below, sequenced in a study of regulatory T cells in long-lasting Graves disease. With iRepertoire HTBI primers and Arm-PCR of CDR3 regions, TCR beta libraries were built. TCRdb re-called the multiplex PCR reads through MiXCR, storing one row per CDR3 protein. Among roughly 400,000 distinct CDR3 sequences, less than 25% were seen once, and the ten largest hold roughly 20%. Time point reported: persistent/refractory GD, antithyroid drugs over 5 years with positive TRAb. Extracted RNA from PBMCs served as the source of the TCR library. The material sequenced was peripheral blood mononuclear cells (PBMCs), taken when the disease was refractory, from a patient treated with antithyroid drugs. These receptors were collected from a female donor with Graves disease.

Of note for this clonotype: The conserved phenylalanine or tryptophan normally closing the CDR3 is absent here, so this likely arose from a read error. The chain carries TRBV3-1 and TRBJ2-1, with D hard to call. The V end was cut by 0 bases, the J end by 6 bases, with 18 bases between. CDR3 size: 17 residues. Germline assignment: CDR1 LGHDT and CDR2 YNNKEL (reference sequence). The CDR3 DNA is TGTGCCAGCAGCCAAGATATATTGACCGACCGAGGCAATGAGCAGTTCTCC. This codes for CASSQDILTDRGNEQFS.

This chain uses TRBV29-1 with TRBJ2-5; D may be TRBD1 or TRBD2 (7 bases each). Germline CDR1 and CDR2: SQVTM and ANQGSEA. V dropped 5 bases and J dropped 5 bases, with 24 bases sitting between them. The CDR3 runs to 16 residues. For the CDR3, the DNA is TGCAGCGTTCCAGGGGGGGGGGACACCTTCTGGGAGACCCAGTACTTC. It translates to CSVPGGGDTFWETQYF.

Ten or more counts support this clonotype. The rearrangement links TRBV12-3 or TRBV12-4 to TRBJ1-2, with a tentative D call TRBD1 (6 bases). Trimming removed 7 bases from V and 3 bases from J, with 24 bases in between. The CDR3 is 17 residues long. The CDR3 bases are TGTGCCAGCAACTATCAGGGGCCAGGCACGCGGGACTATGGCTACACCTTC. The encoded protein is CASNYQGPGTRDYGYTF.

In this sample, this clonotype turned up a few times. The chain recombines TRBV15 with TRBJ2-3; D is perhaps TRBD2 (6 bases). CDR3 size: 17 residues. Looked up from germline, CDR1 is LNHNV and CDR2 is YYDKDF (reference sequence). V gave up 1 base and J gave up 2 bases, with 16 bases separating them. The chain's CDR3 is CATSRVGRGGFTDTQYF. DNA for the CDR3: TGTGCCACCAGCAGAGTAGGTCGGGGAGGATTCACAGATACGCAGTATTTT.

This clonotype occurred many times. The V and J genes are TRBV7-2 and TRBJ2-7; D ambiguous. CDR3 length: 14 amino acids. V lost 1 base and J 7 bases, leaving 14 bases between the germline ends. The germline V gene has CDR1 SGHTA and CDR2 FQGNSA. CDR3 region: CASSLEGWGREQYF. The CDR3 DNA reads TGTGCCAGCAGCTTAGAAGGTTGGGGTAGAGAGCAGTACTTC.

This chain connects TRBV7-6 to TRBJ2-2, with no clear D. Trimming pared 4 bases from V and 0 bases from J, leaving 6 bases between. CDR1 and CDR2 (germline): SGHVS, FNYEAQ. The CDR3 has 14 amino acids. The CDR3 reads CASSSRPNTGELFF. Written as DNA, the CDR3 is TGTGCCAGCAGCTCAAGACCGAACACCGGGGAGCTGTTTTTT.

On this clonotype: A much larger clone sits a single nucleotide away, making a read error possible. V gene TRBV6-5 combines with J gene TRBJ2-2, with D possibly being TRBD2 (5 bases). The germline gives CDR1 MNHEY, CDR2 SVGAGI. The ends were cut back, 2 bases at V and 4 bases at J, with 14 bases in the middle. The CDR3 contains 16 residues. The CDR3 nucleotides are TGTGCCAGCAGTTACACGACGTGGGAGAGCACCGGGGAGCTGTTTTTT. Residues: CASSYTTWESTGELFF.

V gene TRBV7-2 combines with J gene TRBJ1-1; the match to TRBD1 covers 10 bases. With V trimmed by 2 bases and J by 3 bases, 12 bases remained unmatched. The CDR3 sequence is 18 residues long. Germline-derived CDR1 and CDR2 are SGHTA and FQGNSA. The CDR3: CASSLLGQGRIRDTEAFF. As DNA, the CDR3 is TGTGCCAGCAGCTTACTGGGACAGGGGCGGATAAGGGACACTGAAGCTTTCTTT.

This clonotype was seen only a few times. The chain couples TRBV3-2 to TRBJ2-7. TRBV3-2 is deemed a pseudogene. The CDR3 sequence is 14 residues long. The CDR3 spells CASSQVGKSYEQYF. DNA for the CDR3: TGTGCCAGCAGCCAAGTGGGCAAGTCCTACGAGCAGTACTTC.

At least ten counts were recorded for this clonotype. This rearrangement joins TRBV28 to TRBJ2-7; 11 bases fit TRBD2. CDR1 MDHEN and CDR2 SYDVKM come from the germline V gene. J lost 2 bases, V lost 11 bases, and 8 bases had no gene match. The CDR3 extends over 14 amino acids. CDR3 coding DNA: TGTGCCGCGTCAACTAGCGGGAGAACCTACGAGCAGTACTTC. Translating gives CAASTSGRTYEQYF.

This chain joins TRBV7-2 and TRBJ2-4; maybe TRBD2 (6 bases). There are 16 residues in the CDR3. Germline values: CDR1 SGHTA, CDR2 FQGNSA. Deletions cut 4 bases from V and 3 bases from J, with 16 bases between. The chain's CDR3 is CASSYRGGSVKNIQYF. CDR3 DNA sequence: TGTGCCAGCAGCTACCGAGGAGGGAGTGTCAAAAACATTCAGTACTTC.

This clonotype came up many times. The chain employs TRBV12-5 and TRBJ1-1; D is uncertain. Germline V gene sequence: CDR1 LGHNT, CDR2 FRNRAP. Deletions cut 1 base from V and 6 bases from J, with 3 bases between. This CDR3 contains 11 residues. The CDR3 region has the DNA TGTGCTAGTGGTTTGGGGTCTGAAGCTTTCTTT. Translating it yields CASGLGSEAFF.

This rearrangement joins TRBV2 to TRBJ1-3, with D perhaps TRBD1 (5 bases). Deletions cut 4 bases from V and 5 bases from J, with 9 bases between. This CDR3 is 13 amino acids long. Germline CDR1 SNHLY, CDR2 FYNNEI. The CDR3 DNA is TGTGCCAGCAGTGGCCAGGGCAGAAACACCATATATTTT. It yields the protein CASSGQGRNTIYF.

J is TRBJ2-7 and V is TRBV20-1; no definite D call. With 5 bases removed from V and 0 bases from J, the gap between germline ends came to 17 bases. CDR3 length: 15 amino acids. Germline CDR1 reads DFQATT; CDR2 reads SNEGSKA (reference sequence). The chain's CDR3 is CSAGPPAASSYEQYF. CDR3 DNA sequence: TGCAGTGCTGGCCCCCCGGCGGCTAGCTCCTACGAGCAGTACTTC.

Many counts were recorded for this clonotype. CDR3 in amino acids: CSVALETQYF. The CDR3 coding sequence is TGCAGCGTCGCGTTAGAGACCCAGTACTTC. The chain has TRBV29-1 and TRBJ2-5; D ambiguous. The ends were cut back, 6 bases at V and 4 bases at J, with 6 bases in the middle. This CDR3 spans 10 amino acids. Germline V gives CDR1 SQVTM, CDR2 ANQGSEA.

This clonotype was seen at least ten times. J is TRBJ2-4 and V is TRBV27; D is undetermined. V was trimmed by 3 bases and J by 8 bases, leaving 11 bases between them. CDR1 is MNHEY and CDR2 is SMNVEV in the germline V gene (reference sequence). The CDR3 runs to 13 residues. DNA for the CDR3: TGTGCCAGCAGTTTTAACAGTTTGGACATTCAGTACTTC. This gives the protein CASSFNSLDIQYF.

About this clonotype: This may stem from a read error, because a much larger clone lies one nucleotide away. The CDR3 sequence: CACSYQGRGGGSPLHF. In nucleotides, the CDR3 is TGTGCCTGCAGTTACCAGGGACGGGGAGGGGGTTCACCCCTCCACTTT. The V and J genes are TRBV6-2 or TRBV6-3 and TRBJ1-6; D is perhaps TRBD1 (6 bases). Per the germline V gene, CDR1 is MNHEY and CDR2 is SVGEGT. This CDR3 comprises 16 residues.

In its sample, this clonotype was seen many times. The chain combines TRBV30 with TRBJ1-5; D might be TRBD1 (6 bases). Germline assignment: CDR1 GTSNPN and CDR2 SVGIG (reference sequence). V was pared by 3 bases and J by 0 bases, with 15 bases between. The CDR3 has 16 amino acids. The CDR3 loop reads CAWSDVGADSNQPQHF. The CDR3 nucleotides are TGTGCCTGGAGCGACGTGGGGGCCGATAGCAATCAGCCCCAGCATTTT.